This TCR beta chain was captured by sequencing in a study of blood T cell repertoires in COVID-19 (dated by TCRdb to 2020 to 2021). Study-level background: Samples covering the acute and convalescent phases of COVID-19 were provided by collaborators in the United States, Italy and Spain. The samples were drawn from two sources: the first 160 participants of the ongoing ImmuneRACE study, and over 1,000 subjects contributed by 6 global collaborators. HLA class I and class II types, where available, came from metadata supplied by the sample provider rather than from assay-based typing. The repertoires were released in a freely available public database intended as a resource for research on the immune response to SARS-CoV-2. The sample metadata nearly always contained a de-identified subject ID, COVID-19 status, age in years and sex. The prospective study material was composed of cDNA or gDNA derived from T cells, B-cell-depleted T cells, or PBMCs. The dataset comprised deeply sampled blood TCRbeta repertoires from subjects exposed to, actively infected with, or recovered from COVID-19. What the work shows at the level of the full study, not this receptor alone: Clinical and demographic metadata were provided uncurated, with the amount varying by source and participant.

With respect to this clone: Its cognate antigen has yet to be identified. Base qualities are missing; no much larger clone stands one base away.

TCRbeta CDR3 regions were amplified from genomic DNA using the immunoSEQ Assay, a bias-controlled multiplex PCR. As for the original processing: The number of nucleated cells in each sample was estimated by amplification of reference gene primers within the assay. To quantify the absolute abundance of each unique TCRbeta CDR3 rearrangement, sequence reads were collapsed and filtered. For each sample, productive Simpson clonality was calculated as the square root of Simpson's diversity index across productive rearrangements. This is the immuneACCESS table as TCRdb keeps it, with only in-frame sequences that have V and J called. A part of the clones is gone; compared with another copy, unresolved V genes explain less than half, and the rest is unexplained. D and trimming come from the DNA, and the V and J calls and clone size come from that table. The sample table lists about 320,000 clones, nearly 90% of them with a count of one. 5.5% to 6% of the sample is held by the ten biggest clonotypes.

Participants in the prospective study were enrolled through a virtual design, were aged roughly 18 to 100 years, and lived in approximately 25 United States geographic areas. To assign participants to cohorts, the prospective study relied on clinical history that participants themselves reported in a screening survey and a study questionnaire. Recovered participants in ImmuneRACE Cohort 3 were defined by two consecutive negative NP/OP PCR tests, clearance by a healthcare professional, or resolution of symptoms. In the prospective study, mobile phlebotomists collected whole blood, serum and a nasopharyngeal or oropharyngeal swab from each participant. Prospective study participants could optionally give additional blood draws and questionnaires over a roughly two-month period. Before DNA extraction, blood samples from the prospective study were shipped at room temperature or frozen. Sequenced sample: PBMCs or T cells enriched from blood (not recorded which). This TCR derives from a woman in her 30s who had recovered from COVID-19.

The sequence in DNA is TGTGCCGGAGGGACAGTGAACACTGAAGCTTTCTTT. This is translated as CAGGTVNTEAFF. The sequence joins TRBV6-5 to TRBJ1-1; TRBD1 aligns with 7 central bases. The CDR3, from cysteine to phenylalanine, totals 12 residues. Only the CDR3 portion is preserved as DNA: 36 bases, with reading frame beginning at the first base. CDR1 and CDR2 are read off the germline V gene as MNHEY and SVGAGI. The germline V and J ends show losses of 11 bases and 0 bases respectively, and no gene match explains 3 bases of the junction.